This T cell receptor beta chain is drawn from a study of T cell repertoires in cytomegalovirus infection. To note about this clonotype: Its antigen is not known.

TCRdb passed the reads through MiXCR, listing each CDR3 protein once. The repertoire holds approximately 34,000 distinct CDR3 sequences, with 52% as singletons. Germline CDR1 MNHEY, CDR2 SVGEGT. V lost 2 bases to trimming and J lost 9 bases; unmatched junction nucleotides: 7. CDR3 length equals 14 residues. This TCR was sampled from a human donor in good health (CMV status not recorded). Some clones in this sample may be carry-over from other donors' samples. The specimen was CD8+ T cells from cultured PBMCs, collected from culture after CMV antigen stimulation. The chain joins TRBV6-2 or TRBV6-3 to TRBJ1-5, with 7 nucleotides matching TRBD1. CDR3 in amino acids: CASSYGQESGPQHF. CDR3 nucleotides: TGTGCCAGCAGTTACGGACAGGAGAGTGGGCCCCAGCATTTT.